A selection of T cell receptor beta chains follows, all from one sample in a study of cytomegalovirus exposure and HLA in healthy donors. Repertoires were generated with immunoSEQ multiplex PCR, while TCRdb's copy carries only in-frame clones and drops some. The top ten hold 5.5% to 7% of the sample, which has around 130,000 clones, roughly 70% seen once. Sequenced sample: PBMCs. These receptors all come from a man aged 35 to 55 in good health and CMV-seropositive. CDR3s include the opening cysteine and the closing phenylalanine or tryptophan. The D gene is left open where the match is weak. Clone size is not always given. Where it is, it says once, few, many or a class for expanded clones.

V gene	clone size	D gene	J gene	CDR3 DNA	CDR3 protein
TRBV28	NA	NA	TRBJ1-1	TGTGCCAGCAGTTCCACAGGGAAGAACACTGAAGCTTTCTTT	CASSSTGKNTEAFF
TRBV27	NA	NA	TRBJ2-5	TGTGCCAGCAGTTTTTTACAGGGAGATAGACCAGAGACCCAGTACTTC	CASSFLQGDRPETQYF
TRBV7-9	few	TRBD2	TRBJ2-1	TGTGCCAGCAGCCCGCGACTAGCGGGAGCCTACAATGAGCAGTTCTTC	CASSPRLAGAYNEQFF
TRBV5-4	NA	TRBD2	TRBJ2-2	TGTGCCAGCAGCTTTGTAGCGGGGGGTCAGTTCGGGGAGCTGTTTTTT	CASSFVAGGQFGELFF
TRBV15	NA	TRBD2	TRBJ2-1	TGTGCCACCAGCAGAGATAAAGCTAGCGGGAGCGGCTATGAGCAGTTCTTC	CATSRDKASGSGYEQFF
TRBV5-4	NA	TRBD1	TRBJ2-7	TGTGCCAGCAACCCGACAGGGGGTACCTACGAGCAGTACTTC	CASNPTGGTYEQYF
TRBV7-9	NA	TRBD2	TRBJ2-2	TGTGCCAGCCAGACAGACGGACTAGCGGGAGTCGGGGAGCTGTTTTTT	CASQTDGLAGVGELFF
TRBV19	NA	NA	TRBJ2-2	TGTGCCAGTAGTATGGTCCTAGTCCCCGGGGAGCTGTTTTTT	CASSMVLVPGELFF
TRBV27	NA	NA	TRBJ2-7	TGTGCCAGGACGGGGAGGACTCCCGAGCAGTACTTC	CARTGRTPEQYF
TRBV30	few	NA	TRBJ2-7	TGTGCCTGGAGCGGGCCGGGACTTAGCTCCTACGAGCAGTACTTC	CAWSGPGLSSYEQYF
TRBV28	NA	TRBD1	TRBJ2-1	TGTGCCAGCAGTCTGCCCATGGGACAGGCAAGTGAGCAGTTCTTC	CASSLPMGQASEQFF
TRBV7-8	NA	NA	TRBJ1-5	TGTGCCAGCAGCTTAGAGGGGTTTCGCCAGCCCCAGCATTTT	CASSLEGFRQPQHF
TRBV5-4	few	TRBD2	TRBJ2-7	TGTGCCAGCAGCTTGACTAGCGGGAGGATCGAGCAGTACTTC	CASSLTSGRIEQYF
TRBV19	NA	TRBD1	TRBJ1-5	TGTGCCAGTACCGATAGACAGGGTGGGCAGCCCCAGCATTTT	CASTDRQGGQPQHF
TRBV5-5	NA	NA	TRBJ2-4	TGTGCCAGCAGCTGGCGGGGCTCTGCATCAGACAAAAACATTCAGTACTTC	CASSWRGSASDKNIQYF
TRBV5-1	few	NA	TRBJ1-6	TGCGCCAGCAGCTTGCCCGGGAGCTCCTATAATTCACCCCTCCACTTT	CASSLPGSSYNSPLHF
TRBV30	NA	TRBD1	TRBJ1-6	TGTGCCTGGAGTGTACTCTCTTCGGACAGGGTAGGGTATAATTCACCCCTCCACTTT	CAWSVLSSDRVGYNSPLHF
TRBV7-2	NA	TRBD2	TRBJ2-3	TGTGCCAGCAGCCGAGGACTAGCGGGAGACGTGCCAGATACGCAGTATTTT	CASSRGLAGDVPDTQYF
TRBV10-1	NA	TRBD2	TRBJ2-5	TGCGCCAGCAGTGAGGGGACTAGCGGGATTCAAGAGACCCAGTACTTC	CASSEGTSGIQETQYF
TRBV2	NA	TRBD2	TRBJ2-7	TGTGCCAGCAGTTCGCAGCGGGGGTACGAGCAGTACTTC	CASSSQRGYEQYF
TRBV28	NA	NA	TRBJ1-6	TGTGCCAGCAGTTTGGTTGAGGGAGCCGGCCCCCCCTATAATTCACCCCTCCACTTT	CASSLVEGAGPPYNSPLHF
TRBV19	NA	NA	TRBJ1-2	TGTGCCAGTAGAGGAGGACCCCCGACGAAGAGCTACACCTTC	CASRGGPPTKSYTF
TRBV7-2	NA	TRBD1	TRBJ1-3	TGTGCCAGCAGCTCGCCTCAGGGGGCCAGAGGAAACACCATATATTTT	CASSSPQGARGNTIYF
TRBV12-1	NA	NA	TRBJ1-2	TGTGCCAGCAGCTTTGAGTCAGGGAGAAGAAAAAATAGGGGACAGGGTTATGGCTACACCTTC	CASSFESGRRKNRGQGYGYTF
TRBV5-1	NA	TRBD1	TRBJ2-2	TGCGCCAGCAGCTTGGTCGGGACAGGGGTTACCGGGGAGCTGTTTTTT	CASSLVGTGVTGELFF
TRBV28	NA	TRBD1	TRBJ2-7	TGTGCCAGCAGTCCGGGACAGGGTTCCCACGAGCAGTACTTC	CASSPGQGSHEQYF
TRBV9	NA	TRBD2	TRBJ2-3	TGTGCCAGCAGCGTTAGCGGGAGGGTGTTGGGAGATACGCAGTATTTT	CASSVSGRVLGDTQYF
TRBV28	NA	TRBD1	TRBJ1-1	TGTGCCAGCAGCCTATTCCGGACAGGGAGAACTGAAGCTTTCTTT	CASSLFRTGRTEAFF
TRBV6-5	NA	NA	TRBJ2-2	TGTGCCAGCAGTTACGCCATCCAGGGTCCCGGGGAGCTGTTTTTT	CASSYAIQGPGELFF
TRBV19	NA	TRBD1	TRBJ2-3	TGTGCCAGTAGGGGGACAGGGACAGATACGCAGTATTTT	CASRGTGTDTQYF
TRBV28	few	TRBD2	TRBJ2-3	TGTGCCAGCAGTACACCAACTAGCGGATCCACAGATACGCAGTATTTT	CASSTPTSGSTDTQYF
TRBV13	NA	TRBD1	TRBJ2-2	TGTGCCAGCAGCTCCGCCCCAGGGGACAGGGCAAACACTGGGGAGCTGTTTTTT	CASSSAPGDRANTGELFF
TRBV5-8	NA	NA	TRBJ1-3	TGTGCCAGCAACTCAGGCAGGCTCTCTGGAAACACCATATATTTT	CASNSGRLSGNTIYF
TRBV27	NA	NA	TRBJ1-1	TGTGCCAGCAATTTGAGGCGGGGTAACACTGAAGCTTTCTTT	CASNLRRGNTEAFF
TRBV7-9	NA	TRBD1	TRBJ2-6	TGTTCCAGCAGCCCCTGGACAGGAGCGACTGGGGCCAACGTCCTGACTTTC	CSSSPWTGATGANVLTF
TRBV9	NA	NA	TRBJ1-6	TGTGCCAGTGAAGGGACATCTTATAATTCACCCCTCCACTTT	CASEGTSYNSPLHF
TRBV10-2	few	NA	TRBJ2-2	TGCGCCAGCAGTGCGGGGTTCGGGGAGCTGTTTTTT	CASSAGFGELFF
TRBV6-1	few	TRBD2	TRBJ2-1	TGTGCCATATCGGGACTAGCGGGGGTTTACAATGAGCAGTTCTTC	CAISGLAGVYNEQFF
TRBV9	NA	TRBD1	TRBJ1-2	TGTGCCAGCAGCGTAGCTTGGGACAGCTTAGCCTATGGCTACACCTTC	CASSVAWDSLAYGYTF
TRBV27	few	TRBD1	TRBJ2-7	TGTGCCAGCAGTCCAGATAGACAGGGGGCTATACACTACGAGCAGTACTTC	CASSPDRQGAIHYEQYF
TRBV7-9	NA	NA	TRBJ2-7	TGTGCCAGCAGCTCGCCGCCGGGGTACGAGCAGTACTTC	CASSSPPGYEQYF
TRBV7-8	NA	NA	TRBJ2-7	TGTGCCAGCAGCTTAGACGGGGACTCCTACGAGCAGTACTTC	CASSLDGDSYEQYF
TRBV6-1	NA	TRBD1	TRBJ1-4	TGTGCCAGCAAGGGGACAGATAATGAAAAACTGTTTTTT	CASKGTDNEKLFF
TRBV29-1	NA	NA	TRBJ1-3	TGCAGCGTTTCCACCGTTGGGGGGGGAAACACCATATATTTT	CSVSTVGGGNTIYF
TRBV19	NA	TRBD1	TRBJ1-4	TGTGCCAGTAGAAGACAGGGGGCGGCTGAAAAACTGTTTTTT	CASRRQGAAEKLFF
TRBV5-1	NA	NA	TRBJ1-5	TGCGCCAGCAGTCATGCCGGACAGTTTAGCAATCAGCCCCAGCATTTT	CASSHAGQFSNQPQHF
TRBV6-5	once	TRBD2	TRBJ2-1	TGTGCCAGCAGTCCCCTGGGGGAGGGCCTCAATGAGCAGTTCTTC	CASSPLGEGLNEQFF
TRBV7-8	NA	TRBD1	TRBJ1-5	TGTGCCAGCAGCGGACAGGGTTCCAATCAGCCCCAGCATTTT	CASSGQGSNQPQHF
TRBV6-6	NA	TRBD1	TRBJ1-2	TGTGCCAGCAGTTACGTGGGACAGAGTAGCTATGGCTACACCTTC	CASSYVGQSSYGYTF
TRBV27	NA	TRBD1	TRBJ2-7	TGTGCCAGCAGTCCCCTCCGGGACAGGTGGAGAAAATCCTACGAGCAGTACTTC	CASSPLRDRWRKSYEQYF
TRBV19	NA	TRBD1	TRBJ2-7	TGTGCCAGTAGTAGAGGACAGGGTCGGGTCTCCTACGAGCAGTACTTC	CASSRGQGRVSYEQYF
TRBV5-8	NA	NA	TRBJ1-1	TGTGCCAGCAGCTCAGGGTATCCGAACACTGAAGCTTTCTTT	CASSSGYPNTEAFF
TRBV6-1	few	TRBD1	TRBJ1-6	TGTGCCAGCAGTGGGATCGGGACAGGGAGCTTTAATTCACCCCTCCACTTT	CASSGIGTGSFNSPLHF
TRBV13	few	TRBD1	TRBJ1-2	TGTGCCAGCAGCTCCGTGGACAGGGGAAATCTCTATGGCTACACCTTC	CASSSVDRGNLYGYTF
TRBV18	NA	TRBD1	TRBJ2-7	TGTGCCAGCTCACCTCTCCGGACAGGTTCCTACGAGCAGTACTTC	CASSPLRTGSYEQYF